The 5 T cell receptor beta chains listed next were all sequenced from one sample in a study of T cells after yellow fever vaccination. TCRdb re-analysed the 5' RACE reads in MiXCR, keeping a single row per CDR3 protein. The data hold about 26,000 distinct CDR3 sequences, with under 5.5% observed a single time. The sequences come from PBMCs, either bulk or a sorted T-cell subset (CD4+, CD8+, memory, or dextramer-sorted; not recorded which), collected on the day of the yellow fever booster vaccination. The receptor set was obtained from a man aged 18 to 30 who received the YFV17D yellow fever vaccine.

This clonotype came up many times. CDR3 in DNA: TGTGCCAGCAGCCTTATGAACACCGGGGAGCTGTTTTTT. This sequence encodes CASSLMNTGELFF. V and J are TRBV12-3 or TRBV12-4 and TRBJ2-2; D unclear. V lost 6 bases, J lost 1 base, and 6 bases lay in between. The CDR3 extends over 13 amino acids.

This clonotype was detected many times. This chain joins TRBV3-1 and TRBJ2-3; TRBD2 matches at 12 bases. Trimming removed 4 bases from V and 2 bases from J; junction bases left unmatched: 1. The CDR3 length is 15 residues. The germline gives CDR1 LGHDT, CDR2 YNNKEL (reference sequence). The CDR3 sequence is CASSPSGGATDTQYF. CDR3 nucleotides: TGTGCCAGCAGCCCTAGCGGGGGGGCCACAGATACGCAGTATTTT.

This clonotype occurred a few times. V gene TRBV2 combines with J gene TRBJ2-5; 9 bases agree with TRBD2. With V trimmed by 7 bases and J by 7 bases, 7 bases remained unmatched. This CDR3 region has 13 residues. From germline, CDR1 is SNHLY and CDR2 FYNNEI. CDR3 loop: CASTLAGEGTQYF. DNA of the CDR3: TGTGCCAGCACCTTAGCGGGGGAGGGGACCCAGTACTTC.

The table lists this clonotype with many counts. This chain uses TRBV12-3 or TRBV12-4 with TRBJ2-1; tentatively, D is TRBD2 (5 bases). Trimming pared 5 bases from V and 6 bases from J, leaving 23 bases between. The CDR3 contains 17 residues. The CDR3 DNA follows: TGTGCCAGCAGTCCTGAAACTGGGAGCGGTCGAGTCAATGAGCAGTTCTTC. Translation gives CASSPETGSGRVNEQFF.

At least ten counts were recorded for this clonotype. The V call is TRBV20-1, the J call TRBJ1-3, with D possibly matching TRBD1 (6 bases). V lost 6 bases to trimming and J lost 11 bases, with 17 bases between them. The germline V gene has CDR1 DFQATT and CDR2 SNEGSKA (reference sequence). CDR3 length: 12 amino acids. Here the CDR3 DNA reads TGCAGTGCGCAATTACAGGGAACCGCCATATATTTT. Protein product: CSAQLQGTAIYF.